These 6 T cell receptor beta chains were sequenced from one sample in a study of liver allograft versus peripheral blood T cells. Study as a whole: Peripheral blood of the recipients supplied T cell receptor repertoires that were compared with those in transplanted livers.

MiXCR, applied by TCRdb to the reads, yields one record per CDR3 protein. The sample records approximately 1,100 distinct CDR3 sequences, 15% to 20% being singletons. Receptors originate from a human patient who had a liver transplant. The graft donor may account for some of the T cells.

By share, this clonotype ranks as large. The rearrangement uses TRBV7-9 and TRBJ2-1, with D perhaps TRBD2 (5 bases). The length of the CDR3 is 15 residues. Germline V gene sequence: CDR1 SEHNR, CDR2 FQNEAQ (reference sequence). V lost 5 bases and J 3 bases, leaving 14 bases between the germline ends. The CDR3 DNA sequence: TGTGCCAGCAGCGCCTGGAGCGGTTTCTACAATGAGCAGTTCTTC. Its protein is CASSAWSGFYNEQFF.

This clonotype was counted at least ten times. V is TRBV12-3 or TRBV12-4 and J is TRBJ2-7, with 7 bases lining up with TRBD2. The length of the CDR3 is 14 residues. V lost 6 bases to trimming and J lost 2 bases; unmatched junction nucleotides: 7. The DNA for the CDR3 is TGTGCCAGCAGCATCCAGGCGGGGGCCTACGAGCAGTACTTC. Translation gives CASSIQAGAYEQYF.

This clonotype qualifies as medium-sized. The chain carries TRBV29-1 and TRBJ1-2, with TRBD1 as a possible D gene (6 bases). Germline CDR1 SQVTM, CDR2 ANQGSEA. The CDR3 runs to 13 residues. The ends were cut back, 3 bases at V and 3 bases at J, with 11 bases in the middle. The CDR3 region has the DNA TGCAGCGTTGACCCAGGGGAATACTATGGCTACACCTTC. This sequence encodes CSVDPGEYYGYTF.

Relative to its sample, this clonotype is large. The CDR3 reads CASSETDTGEQYF. In DNA, the CDR3 is TGTGCCAGCAGTGAAACAGACACGGGCGAGCAGTACTTC. This chain links TRBV6-1 with TRBJ2-7; D is undetermined. Germline-derived CDR1 and CDR2 are MNHNS and SASEGT. There are 13 residues in the CDR3. Trimming left V 2 bases short and J 6 bases short, with 11 bases between.

Judged by abundance, this clonotype is hyperexpanded. The rearrangement joins TRBV7-2 to TRBJ1-1; the D is unclear. CDR3 size: 14 residues. Trimming removed 2 bases at V and 8 bases at J, with 15 bases between. Germline V gives CDR1 SGHTA, CDR2 FQGNSA. CDR3 sequence reads: CASSLMSGPGEAFF. As DNA, the CDR3 is TGTGCCAGCAGCTTAATGTCGGGCCCCGGGGAAGCTTTCTTT. Variable domain in full (rest from reference TRBV7-2 and TRBJ1-1): GAGVSQSPSNKVTEKGKDVELRCDPISGHTALYWYRQSLGQGLEFLIYFQGNSAPDKSGLPSDRFSAERTGGSVSTLTIQRTQQEDSAVYLCASSLMSGPGEAFFGQGTRLTVV.

Judged by abundance, this clonotype is large (0.1 to 1%). CDR3 nucleotides: TGTGCCAGCAGATCCCGGGACGCCCTAGCGAACACCGGGGAGCTGTTTTTT. Protein: CASRSRDALANTGELFF. The rearrangement uses TRBV6-1 and TRBJ2-2, with D perhaps TRBD1 or TRBD2 (5 bases each). The V end was cut by 6 bases, the J end by 0 bases, with 17 bases between. Germline CDR1 and CDR2: MNHNS and SASEGT. This CDR3 comprises 17 residues.